Below, one T cell receptor beta chain is given with its context. The antigen is unknown. Here immunoSEQ multiplex PCR was the method, and the copy in TCRdb shows in-frame clones only, minus some. Of 50,000 or so clones listed, approximately 70% are singletons. Relapse was seen in all patients after autologous stem cell transplantation, and brentuximab vedotin exposure was variable. This entry belongs to a study of PD-1 blockade in classical Hodgkin lymphoma. Study conclusions and caveats: Reported findings placed baseline TCR diversity lower in newly diagnosed patients (compared with healthy donors). Compared with baseline, CD4+ but not CD8+ TCR diversity had risen significantly by C4D1.

Germline trimming cut 4 bases from V and 4 bases from J; bases unmatched to any gene: 5. CDR1 is MNHNY and CDR2 is SVGAGI in the germline V gene (reference sequence). This CDR3 contains 15 residues. The chain links TRBV6-6 to TRBJ1-2, with 11 bases identical to TRBD1. The receptor was isolated from a human donor with classical Hodgkin lymphoma. Sequencing was performed on peripheral blood mononuclear cells (PBMCs), taken before the second cycle of nivolumab. Here the CDR3 reads CASSSGQGAIYGYTF. The CDR3 bases are TGTGCCAGCAGTTCCGGACAGGGGGCGATCTATGGCTACACCTTC.